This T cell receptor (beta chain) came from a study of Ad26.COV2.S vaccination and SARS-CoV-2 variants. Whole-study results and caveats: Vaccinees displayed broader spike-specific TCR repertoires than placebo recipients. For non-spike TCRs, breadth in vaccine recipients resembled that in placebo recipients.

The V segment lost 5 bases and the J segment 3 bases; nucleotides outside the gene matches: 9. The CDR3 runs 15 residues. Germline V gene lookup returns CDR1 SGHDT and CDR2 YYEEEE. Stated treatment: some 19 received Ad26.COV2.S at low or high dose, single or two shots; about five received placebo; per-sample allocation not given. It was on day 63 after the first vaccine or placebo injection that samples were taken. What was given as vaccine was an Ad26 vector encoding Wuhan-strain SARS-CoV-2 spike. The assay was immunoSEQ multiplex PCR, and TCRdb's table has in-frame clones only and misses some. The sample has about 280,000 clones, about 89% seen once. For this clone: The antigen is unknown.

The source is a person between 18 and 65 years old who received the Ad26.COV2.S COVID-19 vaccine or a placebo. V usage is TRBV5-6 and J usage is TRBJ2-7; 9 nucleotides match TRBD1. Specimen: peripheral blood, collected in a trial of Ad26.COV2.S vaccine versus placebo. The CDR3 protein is CASSSGTGIIYEQYF. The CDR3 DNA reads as TGTGCCAGCAGTTCCGGGACAGGGATCATCTACGAGCAGTACTTC.